The 14 T cell receptor beta chains given below trace back to one sample, sequenced in a study of T cells and copy number aberrations in small-cell lung cancer. Sequenced by immunoSEQ multiplex PCR; TCRdb stores in-frame clones only, minus some. Altogether 9,400 or so clones are present, 75% to 80% being singletons, with the ten largest covering around 32%. Source material: normal tissue next to the tumor. The receptors here all came from a man in his fifties or sixties with small cell lung cancer.

This chain joins TRBV5-1 and TRBJ2-7; the match to TRBD1 covers 10 bases. V lost 4 bases and J lost 6; bases outside the gene matches: 16. The germline V gene has CDR1 SGHRS and CDR2 YFSETQ. The CDR3 contains 17 residues. The CDR3 sequence is CASSLLLAGQGRSEQYF. CDR3 in DNA: TGCGCCAGCAGCCTGCTTTTGGCGGGACAGGGGCGATCCGAGCAGTACTTC.

The J gene is TRBJ2-1, the V gene TRBV28, with 10 positions matching TRBD2. With V trimmed by 4 bases and J by 8 bases, 14 bases remained unmatched. There are 17 residues in the CDR3. Germline CDR1 and CDR2: MDHEN and SYDVKM. The chain's CDR3 is CASSSPGLAKPWDEQFF. The CDR3 bases are TGTGCCAGCAGTTCCCCGGGACTAGCGAAGCCCTGGGATGAGCAGTTCTTC.

To note about this clone: A read error may produce the germline difference seen at one junction end. This specimen includes other DNA sequences encoding the same CDR3. The chain couples TRBV5-1 to TRBJ1-1; no firm D call. This CDR3 spans 14 amino acids. From germline, CDR1 is SGHRS and CDR2 YFSETQ. Here the CDR3 DNA reads TGTGCCAGCAGCTTAGATGGAATGAACACTGAAGCTTTCTTT. This translates into CASSLDGMNTEAFF.

The chain is built from TRBV7-9 and TRBJ1-5, with D hard to call. This CDR3 region has 14 residues. With 3 bases removed from V and 0 bases from J, the gap between germline ends came to 6 bases. The germline gives CDR1 SEHNR, CDR2 FQNEAQ (reference sequence). CDR3 sequence reads: CASSFIDSNQPQHF. The CDR3 DNA reads as TGTGCCAGCAGCTTTATAGATAGCAATCAGCCCCAGCATTTT.

V gene TRBV5-1 combines with J gene TRBJ2-2, with TRBD1 matching over 7 bases. Germline loops: CDR1 SGHRS, CDR2 YFSETQ. The CDR3 consists of 15 residues. V gave up 0 bases and J gave up 4 bases; unmatched junction bases: 3. CDR3 sequence (DNA): TGCGCCAGCAGCTTGGGGCCAGGGGGCACCGGGGAGCTGTTTTTT. This encodes CASSLGPGGTGELFF.

The chain employs TRBV7-3 and TRBJ1-2, with D unresolved. Trimming shortened V by 5 bases and J by 8 bases, and 12 bases separated the two germline ends. The CDR3 is 12 amino acids. Looked up from germline, CDR1 is SGHTA and CDR2 is FQGTGA. CDR3 region: CASSPRSYGYTF. The CDR3 DNA follows: TGTGCCAGCAGCCCCAGAAGCTACGGCTACACCTTC. Drawing the rest from reference TRBV7-3 and TRBJ1-2, the complete variable domain is GAGVSQTPSNKVTEKGKYVELRCDPISGHTALYWYRQSLGQGPEFLIYFQGTGAADDSGLPNDRFFAVRPEGSVSTLKIQRTERGDSAVYLCASSPRSYGYTFGSGTRLTVV.

The CDR3 bases are TGTGCCAGCAGCTGGGGGGACACACTGAACACTGAAGCTTTCTTT. It yields the protein CASSWGDTLNTEAFF. The V call is TRBV7-9, the J call TRBJ1-1, with D perhaps matching TRBD1 (6 bases). The CDR3 length is 15 residues. V was clipped by 4 bases and J by 0 bases, with 12 bases between them. The germline V gene has CDR1 SEHNR and CDR2 FQNEAQ (reference sequence).

V is TRBV2 and J is TRBJ2-7, with TRBD1 as a possible D gene (5 bases). Deletions cut 5 bases from V and 9 bases from J, with 20 bases between. CDR3 length: 14 amino acids. Germline V gene lookup returns CDR1 SNHLY and CDR2 FYNNEI. For the CDR3, the DNA is TGTGCCAGCAGTCCACCAGGGCGATCCGCCGGGCAGTACTTC. This gives the protein CASSPPGRSAGQYF.

The chain combines TRBV27 with TRBJ2-1; D may be TRBD1 (6 bases). CDR3 length: 14 amino acids. CDR1 is MNHEY, CDR2 SMNVEV, per germline (reference sequence). V lost 2 bases and J 8 bases, leaving 13 bases between the germline ends. The CDR3 DNA is TGTGCCAGCAGTTTAAACAGGGTGGTGGATGAGCAGTTCTTC. It specifies CASSLNRVVDEQFF.

The V gene is TRBV18, the J gene TRBJ2-5, with unresolved D. The germline CDR1 and CDR2 sequences are KGHSH and LQKENI. V was cut by 2 bases and J by 5 bases, with 9 bases left in between. This CDR3 contains 13 residues. The CDR3 DNA is TGTGCCAGCTCACCATGGAACCGGGAGACCCAGTACTTC. Encoded protein: CASSPWNRETQYF.

In its sample, this clone is medium-sized (0.01 to 0.1%). V is TRBV5-4 and J is TRBJ1-1; possible D gene TRBD1, 5 bases. V was shortened by 0 bases and J by 1 base, with 13 bases between the two germline ends. The CDR3 covers 16 residues. Germline V gene lookup returns CDR1 SGHNT and CDR2 YYREEE (reference sequence). Here the CDR3 reads CASSLAGRGSNTEAFF. The CDR3 bases are TGTGCCAGCAGCTTGGCAGGGCGGGGATCGAACACTGAAGCTTTCTTT.

This clone was picked up a small number of times. This rearrangement joins TRBV5-1 to TRBJ1-4; D is perhaps TRBD1 (6 bases). From germline, CDR1 is SGHRS and CDR2 YFSETQ. Trimming took off 2 bases at V and 3 bases at J, with 8 bases between the two ends. The CDR3 contains 14 residues. CDR3 region: CASSLGGANEKLFF. CDR3 in DNA: TGCGCCAGCAGCTTAGGGGGTGCTAATGAAAAACTGTTTTTT. The full variable domain, its missing parts supplied by reference TRBV5-1 and TRBJ1-4, is KAGVTQTPRYLIKTRGQQVTLSCSPISGHRSVSWYQQTPGQGLQFLFEYFSETQRNKGNFPGRFSGRQFSNSRSEMNVSTLELGDSALYLCASSLGGANEKLFFGSGTQLSVL.

This clone was detected only once. This chain uses TRBV21-1 with TRBJ2-7; the table calls TRBD2, which could not be checked here. TRBV21-1 is designated a pseudogene. The CDR3 extends over 19 amino acids. The CDR3 bases are TGTGCCAGCAGCAAAGCGGGAGGGGGGAACCCGACCCTGAAATACGAGCAGTACTTC. The encoded protein is CASSKAGGGNPTLKYEQYF.

The V gene is TRBV19, the J gene TRBJ2-2; D is undetermined. The CDR3 totals 13 residues. With 10 bases removed from V and 5 bases from J, the gap between germline ends came to 14 bases. Germline-derived CDR1 and CDR2 are LNHDA and SQIVND (reference sequence). The chain's CDR3 is CATHLSPTGELFF. The CDR3 DNA reads TGTGCCACCCACCTTAGTCCTACCGGGGAGCTGTTTTTT.